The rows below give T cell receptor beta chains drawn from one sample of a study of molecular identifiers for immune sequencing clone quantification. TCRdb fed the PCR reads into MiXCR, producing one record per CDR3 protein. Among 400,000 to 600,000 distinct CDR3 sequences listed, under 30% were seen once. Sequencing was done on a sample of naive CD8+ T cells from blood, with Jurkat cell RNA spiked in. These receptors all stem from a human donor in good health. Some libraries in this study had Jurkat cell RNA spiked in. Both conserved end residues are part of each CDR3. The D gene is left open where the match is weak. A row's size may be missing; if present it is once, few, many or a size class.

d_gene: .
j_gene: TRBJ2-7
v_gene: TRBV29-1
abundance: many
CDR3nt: TGCAGCGTCGGTGCCAACAGGGCCTACGAGCAGTACTTC
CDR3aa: CSVGANRAYEQYF

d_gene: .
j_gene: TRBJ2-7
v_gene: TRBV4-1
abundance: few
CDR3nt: TGCGCCAGCAGCCAAGATTATCCCAGGGGCTACGAGCAGTACTTC
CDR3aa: CASSQDYPRGYEQYF

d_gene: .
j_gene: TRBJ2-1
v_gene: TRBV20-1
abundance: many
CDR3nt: TGCAGTGCGCCGGGACCTCAGGCCTACAATGAGCAGTTCTTC
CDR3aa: CSAPGPQAYNEQFF

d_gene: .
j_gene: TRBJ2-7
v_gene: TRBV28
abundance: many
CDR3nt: TGTGCCAGCAAGGACGGTGCCTACGAGCAGTACTTC
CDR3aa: CASKDGAYEQYF

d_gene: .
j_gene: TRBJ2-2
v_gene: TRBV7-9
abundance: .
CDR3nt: TGTGCCAGCAGCTCAGGCGGGGGCCCCTACACCGGGGAGCTGTTTTTT
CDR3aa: CASSSGGGPYTGELFF

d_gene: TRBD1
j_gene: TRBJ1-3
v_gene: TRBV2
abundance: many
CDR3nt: TGTGCCAGCAGAGGCGGGACAGGGGTCGGAAACACCATATATTTT
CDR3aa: CASRGGTGVGNTIYF

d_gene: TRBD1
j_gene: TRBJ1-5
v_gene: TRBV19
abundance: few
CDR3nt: TGTGCCAGTGGACAGGGCCTTGGCAATCAGCCCCAGCATTTT
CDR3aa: CASGQGLGNQPQHF

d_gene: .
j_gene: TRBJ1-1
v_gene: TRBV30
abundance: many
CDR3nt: TGTGCCTGGAGTTCCACGGAAACTGAAGCTTTCTTT
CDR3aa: CAWSSTETEAFF

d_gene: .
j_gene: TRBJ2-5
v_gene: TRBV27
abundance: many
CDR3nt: TGTGCCAGCAGTTGGCTCAGGGCCGGAGAGACCCAGTACTTC
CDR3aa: CASSWLRAGETQYF

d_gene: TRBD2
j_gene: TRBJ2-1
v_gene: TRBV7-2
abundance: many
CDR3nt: TGTGCCAGCAGCTTCCTAGCGGGGGGTCCGTTGGGGAATGAGCAGTTCTTC
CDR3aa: CASSFLAGGPLGNEQFF

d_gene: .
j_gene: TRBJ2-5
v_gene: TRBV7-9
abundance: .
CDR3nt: TGTGCCAGCAGCTTAGGTTCGCAGACCCAGTACTTC
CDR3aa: CASSLGSQTQYF

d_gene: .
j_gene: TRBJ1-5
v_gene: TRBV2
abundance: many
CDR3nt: TGTGCCAGCAGTTCGGGCAGTGGGGATCAGCCCCAGCATTTT
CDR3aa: CASSSGSGDQPQHF

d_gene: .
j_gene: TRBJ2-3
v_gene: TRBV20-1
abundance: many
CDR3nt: TGCAGTGCCACGGGACAACGCACAGATACGCAGTATTTT
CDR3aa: CSATGQRTDTQYF

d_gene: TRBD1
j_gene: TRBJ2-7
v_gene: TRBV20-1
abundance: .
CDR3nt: TGCAGTGCTGGGGGACAGGACTTTCGCGAGCAGTACTTC
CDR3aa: CSAGGQDFREQYF

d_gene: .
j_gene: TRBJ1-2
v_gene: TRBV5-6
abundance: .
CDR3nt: TGTGCCAGCAGCTTGGACGAGAATTACTATGGCTACACCTTC
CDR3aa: CASSLDENYYGYTF